Listed below are T cell receptor beta chains from one sample, sequenced in a study of blood T cell repertoires in COVID-19. TCRdb's copy holds only in-frame clones and misses some; the assay was immunoSEQ multiplex PCR. Seen here are roughly 22,000 clones, roughly four fifths observed once, and the top ten hold roughly 2.5%. The sequenced material came from peripheral blood. These receptors were taken from a woman between 65 and 79 years old with COVID-19, enrolled during active disease. CDR3s include the opening cysteine and the closing phenylalanine or tryptophan. D genes are given only for firm matches. Expanded clones are given a class, and other clones once, few, many or no size at all.

j_call clone_size d_call v_call cdr3_aa cdr3_nt
TRBJ2-1 - - TRBV4-3 CASSQGVGRYNEQFF TGCGCCAGCAGCCAAGGGGTGGGGAGGTACAATGAGCAGTTCTTC
TRBJ2-1 - TRBD2 TRBV24-1 CATSDPFSGRHNEQFF TGTGCCACCAGTGATCCGTTTAGCGGGAGACACAATGAGCAGTTCTTC
TRBJ2-3 - - TRBV7-2 CASSSGQISDTQYF TGTGCCAGCAGCTCAGGACAGATTTCAGATACGCAGTATTTT
TRBJ1-2 - TRBD1 TRBV5-1 CASSWGQGADGYTF TGCGCCAGCAGCTGGGGACAGGGGGCAGACGGCTACACCTTC
TRBJ1-2 few TRBD1 TRBV12-5 CASAFKRDRGPRGYTF TGTGCTAGTGCCTTCAAGCGGGACAGGGGGCCTCGGGGCTACACCTTC
TRBJ2-7 - - TRBV7-8 CASSFGQRQANYEQYF TGTGCCAGCAGCTTTGGCCAGAGACAGGCCAACTACGAGCAGTACTTC
TRBJ2-2 - TRBD2 TRBV7-8 CASSPRTSGGGTGELFF TGTGCCAGCAGCCCGCGGACTAGCGGGGGTGGTACCGGGGAGCTGTTTTTT
TRBJ2-7 - - TRBV9 CASSVGAGSSYEQYF TGTGCCAGCAGCGTAGGGGCAGGTAGCTCCTACGAGCAGTACTTC
TRBJ1-4 - - TRBV15 CATSSYQYRETLQVNEKLFF TGTGCCACCAGCAGCTATCAATACAGGGAAACCCTGCAAGTTAATGAAAAACTGTTTTTT
TRBJ1-5 few TRBD1 TRBV7-3 CASSPGTGLNQPQHF TGTGCCAGCAGCCCCGGGACAGGCCTCAATCAGCCCCAGCATTTT
TRBJ1-6 - TRBD1 TRBV7-8 CASSSRTGDIDSPLHF TGTGCCAGCAGCTCTAGGACAGGGGACATCGATTCACCCCTCCACTTT
TRBJ1-4 - - TRBV2 CASRMGRGNEKLFF TGTGCCAGCAGGATGGGACGGGGGAATGAAAAACTGTTTTTT
TRBJ1-2 - TRBD1 TRBV5-1 CASRSDRNYGYTF TGCGCCAGCAGATCGGACAGGAACTATGGCTACACCTTC
TRBJ1-5 once - TRBV24-1 CATSEQANQPQHF TGTGCCACCAGTGAACAGGCAAATCAGCCCCAGCATTTT
TRBJ1-1 - - TRBV3-1/TRBV3-2 CASSQIRGNTEAFF TGTGCCAGCAGCCAGATAAGGGGGAACACTGAAGCTTTCTTT
TRBJ1-4 few - TRBV19 CASSSSVRKLFF TGTGCCAGTAGTTCCTCGGTGAGAAAACTGTTTTTT
TRBJ2-5 - TRBD2 TRBV7-7 CASSGLAGGETQYF TGTGCTAGCAGCGGACTAGCGGGAGGAGAGACCCAGTACTTC
TRBJ1-6 - - TRBV21-1 CARAAPMALHF TGTGCCCGAGCCGCCCCCATGGCCCTCCACTTT
TRBJ1-1 - TRBD1 TRBV7-3 CASSPITGGRTFF TGTGCCAGCAGCCCAATAACAGGGGGAAGGACTTTCTTT
TRBJ2-3 - - TRBV3-1/TRBV3-2 CASSQSGPGTDTQYF TGTGCCAGCAGCCAATCGGGTCCCGGGACAGATACGCAGTATTTT